The 16 T cell receptor beta chains below were found in one sample sequenced in a study of blood T cell repertoires in COVID-19. The table came from immunoSEQ multiplex PCR; TCRdb's copy has only in-frame clones and leaves some out. The table has 140,000 or so clones, around 81% seen once. The sample comprised peripheral blood. The receptors derive from a woman aged 45 to 65 with acute or convalescent COVID-19.

The genes are TRBV5-4 and TRBJ1-1, with D possibly being TRBD1 (6 bases). CDR3 length: 16 residues. Germline-derived CDR1 and CDR2 are SGHNT and YYREEE (reference sequence). Trimming left V 3 bases short and J 1 base short, with 16 bases between. The CDR3 spells CASSSDQTGENTEAFF. In nucleotides, the CDR3 is TGTGCCAGCAGCTCTGACCAGACAGGAGAGAACACTGAAGCTTTCTTT. Together with reference TRBV5-4 and TRBJ1-1, the CDR3 gives the full variable domain: ETGVTQSPTHLIKTRGQQVTLRCSSQSGHNTVSWYQQALGQGPQFIFQYYREEENGRGNFPPRFSGLQFPNYSSELNVNALELDDSALYLCASSSDQTGENTEAFFGQGTRLTVV.

This clone showed up just a few times. The gene calls are TRBV6-1 and TRBJ1-1; D gene ambiguous. V lost 3 bases, J lost 1 base, and 6 bases lay in between. The CDR3 has 13 residues. The germline V gene encodes CDR1 MNHNS and CDR2 SASEGT. The CDR3 DNA reads TGTGCCAGCAGTGAGCGTCAGAACACTGAAGCTTTCTTT. Its protein product is CASSERQNTEAFF.

In DNA, the CDR3 is TGTGCCAGCAGCCCTGAGCGGGGGGACTCCTACAATGAGCAGTTCTTC. Amino acids: CASSPERGDSYNEQFF. The chain carries TRBV7-9 and TRBJ2-1, with TRBD2 matching 9 bases. Germline assignment: CDR1 SEHNR and CDR2 FQNEAQ (reference sequence). V shed 5 bases and J 0 bases; nucleotides not matched to a gene: 5. CDR3 size: 16 residues.

The rearrangement links TRBV6-1 to TRBJ1-2; possible D gene TRBD1, 5 bases. The V gene's germline CDR1 is MNHNS and CDR2 SASEGT. The CDR3 has 16 residues. Trimming stripped 3 bases from V and 2 bases from J, with 16 bases between. CDR3 protein: CASSESGGRFNYGYTF. The CDR3 DNA is TGTGCCAGCAGTGAGTCGGGGGGGAGGTTCAACTATGGCTACACCTTC.

The gene calls are TRBV5-5 and TRBJ2-3; D remains ambiguous. This CDR3 spans 13 amino acids. The germline CDR1 and CDR2 sequences are SGHKS and YYEKEE (reference sequence). The V gene lost 4 bases and the J gene lost 0 bases, with 6 bases spanning the gap. In DNA, the CDR3 is TGTGCCAGCAGCCAGATCAGCACAGATACGCAGTATTTT. Translating it yields CASSQISTDTQYF. Combining the CDR3 with reference TRBV5-5 and TRBJ2-3 gives the whole variable domain DAGVTQSPTHLIKTRGQQVTLRCSPISGHKSVSWYQQVLGQGPQFIFQYYEKEERGRGNFPDRFSARQFPNYSSELNVNALLLGDSALYLCASSQISTDTQYFGPGTRLTVL.

This clone was found once. The chain couples TRBV6-1 to TRBJ2-1, with TRBD1 as a possible D gene (7 bases). The CDR3 is 14 residues long. V lost 3 bases, J lost 7 bases, and 13 bases lay in between. CDR1 and CDR2 from the germline V gene are MNHNS and SASEGT. The DNA of the CDR3 is TGTGCCAGCAGTGACCCACAGGGGAGGAATGAGCAGTTCTTC. Its translation is CASSDPQGRNEQFF.

This chain links TRBV2 with TRBJ2-5, with 9 bases lining up with TRBD2. This CDR3 has 15 amino acids. Unmatched junction bases numbered 8, after V lost 4 bases and J lost 5 bases. Germline V lookup: CDR1 SNHLY, CDR2 FYNNEI. Here the CDR3 reads CASSGHSGGGETQYF. CDR3 sequence (DNA): TGTGCCAGCAGTGGACATAGCGGGGGCGGGGAGACCCAGTACTTC.

This clone was seen a few times. The rearrangement links TRBV2 to TRBJ1-1, with D perhaps matching TRBD1 (5 bases). V was cut by 4 bases and J by 2 bases, with 11 bases left in between. Germline CDR1 reads SNHLY; CDR2 reads FYNNEI. This CDR3 has 14 residues. For the CDR3, the DNA is TGTGCCAGCAGTGCAGACAGCAAAAACACTGAAGCTTTCTTT. Translation gives CASSADSKNTEAFF.

This clone is a singleton in its sample. The chain recombines TRBV7-3 with TRBJ2-3; D is unclear. This CDR3 has 12 amino acids. V lost 5 bases to trimming and J lost 11 bases, with 14 bases between them. The germline V gene has CDR1 SGHTA and CDR2 FQGTGA. The CDR3 sequence: CASSQDSVQQYF. The CDR3 nucleotides read TGTGCCAGCAGCCAAGACTCCGTACAGCAGTATTTT.

The chain couples TRBV5-1 to TRBJ1-2, with unresolved D. This CDR3 is built from 14 residues. Trimming took off 5 bases at V and 7 bases at J, with 18 bases between the two ends. Germline CDR1 and CDR2: SGHRS and YFSETQ. The CDR3 DNA reads as TGCGCCAGCAGAAAAGAAGCCTCCCCTGGTGGCTACACCTTC. Residues: CASRKEASPGGYTF.

DNA of the CDR3: TGTGCCAGTTCCCTAACTAGCGGGGACTACAATGAGCAGTTCTTC. Translated, it gives CASSLTSGDYNEQFF. V usage is TRBV19 and J usage is TRBJ2-1; TRBD2 agrees at 10 bases. Trimming at V came to 8 bases and at J to 3 bases, leaving 7 bases not matched to a gene. CDR1 LNHDA and CDR2 SQIVND come from the germline V gene (reference sequence). The CDR3 sequence is 15 residues long. Supplemented by reference TRBV19 and TRBJ2-1, the full variable domain reads DGGITQSPKYLFRKEGQNVTLSCEQNLNHDAMYWYRQDPGQGLRLIYYSQIVNDFQKGDIAEGYSVSREKKESFPLTVTSAQKNPTAFYLCASSLTSGDYNEQFFGPGTRLTVL.

The chain joins TRBV19 to TRBJ1-5, with TRBD1 matching 8 bases. J was trimmed by 4 bases and V by 10 bases; bases with no gene match: 15. The CDR3 covers 16 residues. The germline CDR1 and CDR2 sequences are LNHDA and SQIVND (reference sequence). CDR3 bases: TGTGCCACCGCACCGGACAGGGTTAGTAAGAATCAGCCCCAGCATTTT. The encoded protein is CATAPDRVSKNQPQHF.

CDR3 sequence: CASSYSSNNQPQHF. CDR3 bases: TGTGCCAGCAGTTACTCGTCTAACAATCAGCCCCAGCATTTT. The V call is TRBV6-2 or TRBV6-3, the J call TRBJ1-5; D gene uncertain. Trimming stripped 0 bases from V and 3 bases from J, with 6 bases between. Germline-derived CDR1 and CDR2 are MNHEY and SVGEGT. The CDR3 spans 14 residues.

This clone was seen only a few times. This sequence joins TRBV4-2 and TRBJ1-4; D may be TRBD1 (5 bases). Per germline, CDR1 LGHNA and CDR2 YNFKEQ. The CDR3 is made up of 14 amino acids. Trimming took off 0 bases at V and 5 bases at J, with 7 bases between the two ends. CDR3 DNA sequence: TGTGCCAGCAGCCAAGACAGGGCAAATGAAAAACTGTTTTTT. Translation gives CASSQDRANEKLFF.

The chain uses TRBV6-5 and TRBJ1-4; the match to TRBD1 covers 8 bases. Germline V lookup: CDR1 MNHEY, CDR2 SVGAGI. V was clipped by 3 bases and J by 2 bases; unmatched bases: 5. The CDR3 is made up of 16 amino acids. The CDR3 DNA reads TGTGCCAGCAGTTATACAGGGGGGTTGACTAATGAAAAACTGTTTTTT. It codes for CASSYTGGLTNEKLFF.

This sequence joins TRBV7-2 and TRBJ1-2; 9 bases are a match to TRBD1. Germline V lookup: CDR1 SGHTA, CDR2 FQGNSA. The trim removed 5 bases at V and 6 bases at J, leaving 4 bases unmatched. The CDR3 covers 13 residues. The CDR3 coding sequence is TGTGCCAGCAGCCTGGGACAGGGCAATGGCTACACCTTC. This translates into CASSLGQGNGYTF.